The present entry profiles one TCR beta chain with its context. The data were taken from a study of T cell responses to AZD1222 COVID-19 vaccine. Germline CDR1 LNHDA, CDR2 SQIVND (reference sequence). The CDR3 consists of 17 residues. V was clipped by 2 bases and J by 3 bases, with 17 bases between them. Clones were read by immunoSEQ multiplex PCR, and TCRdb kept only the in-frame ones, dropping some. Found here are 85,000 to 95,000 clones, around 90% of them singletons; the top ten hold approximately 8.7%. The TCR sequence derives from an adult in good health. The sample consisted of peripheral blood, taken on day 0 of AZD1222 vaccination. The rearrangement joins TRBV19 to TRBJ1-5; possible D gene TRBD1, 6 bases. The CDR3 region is CASSIQQGWIDNQPQHF. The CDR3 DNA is TGTGCCAGTAGTATACAACAGGGCTGGATAGACAATCAGCCCCAGCATTTT.